This T cell receptor beta chain was observed in a study of cytomegalovirus exposure and HLA in healthy donors. Primers: 60 Vbeta forward and 13 Jbeta reverse. The data were produced by immunoSEQ multiplex PCR, yet TCRdb's version contains in-frame clones alone and is incomplete. The sample has 150,000 to 170,000 clones; around 80% are singletons. Germline values: CDR1 SNHLY, CDR2 FYNNEI. This CDR3 region has 13 residues. Trimming removed 7 bases from V and 0 bases from J, with 7 bases in between. Every donor was a healthy person donating bone marrow. Sequenced: PBMCs. This chain joins TRBV2 and TRBJ1-3, with D unresolved. The source of this sequence is a woman aged 40 to 50 in good health and CMV-seronegative. The CDR3 region is CASIQNSGNTIYF. For the CDR3, the DNA is TGTGCCAGCATCCAGAACTCTGGAAACACCATATATTTT.